This T cell receptor beta chain was profiled in a study of blood T cell repertoires in COVID-19. About the research overall: There were acute and convalescent COVID-19 samples, and they came from the United States, Italy and Spain. Nucleic acid was either cDNA or gDNA, and it came from T cells, B-cell-depleted T cells, or PBMCs.

Per the original methods: Scientists estimated how many nucleated cells there were by amplifying reference gene primers. Libraries were prepared by immunoSEQ multiplex PCR; TCRdb keeps only in-frame clonotypes and omits some of them. The D gene and trimming were derived from the DNA, and the V and J assignments and clone size from that table. This table has around 260,000 clones, 80% to 90% appearing once. This clone came up many times. The TCR was taken from a man in his thirties or forties with acute or convalescent COVID-19. Specimen: peripheral blood.

In nucleotides, the CDR3 is TGTGCCAGCAGTGAACGGACTAGCGGGAGCAATGAGCAGTTCTTC. It is translated as CASSERTSGSNEQFF. The rearrangement uses TRBV6-1 and TRBJ2-1; TRBD2 matches at 13 bases. This CDR3 is built from 15 residues. Germline V gives CDR1 MNHNS, CDR2 SASEGT. With 2 bases clipped from V and 6 bases from J, the junction kept 1 base outside the gene matches.